These T cell receptor beta chains were read from a single sample in a study of T cell responses to AZD1222 COVID-19 vaccine. Sequencing used immunoSEQ multiplex PCR; TCRdb keeps in-frame clones, though not all of them. The sample holds more than 70,000 clones, 70% to 90% seen once. The starting material was peripheral blood, obtained on day 0 of AZD1222 vaccination. The receptors stem from an adult in good health. CDR3s leave out the opening cysteine and the closing phenylalanine or tryptophan. Each record gives: CDR3 protein, V gene, J gene.

CDR3: ASSGDTFSYEQY
V: TRBV7-2
J: TRBJ2-7

CDR3: ASSPIQPPWGYT
V: TRBV28
J: TRBJ1-2

CDR3: ASSYSGLYTDTQY
V: TRBV6-2/TRBV6-3
J: TRBJ2-3

CDR3: ASGLVGAEKLF
V: TRBV12-5
J: TRBJ1-4

CDR3: ASRAPGTEAF
V: TRBV2
J: TRBJ1-1

CDR3: ASMDGRVKNIQY
V: TRBV7-9
J: TRBJ2-4

CDR3: ASSSQGGSYNEQF
V: TRBV7-2
J: TRBJ2-1

CDR3: ASSVDWRYEQF
V: TRBV9
J: TRBJ2-1

CDR3: ASSPPVVFGYT
V: TRBV3-1/TRBV3-2
J: TRBJ1-2

CDR3: ASSSRGAGTSQETQY
V: TRBV7-2
J: TRBJ2-5

CDR3: ARSPKAPAYNSPLH
V: TRBV7-5
J: TRBJ1-6

CDR3: ASSRGDTQY
V: TRBV18
J: TRBJ2-3

CDR3: ASSGTGQGGFGNTIY
V: TRBV6-4
J: TRBJ1-3

CDR3: ASSPGGTGNEKLF
V: TRBV5-1
J: TRBJ1-4

CDR3: ASSQDRTMASYEQY
V: TRBV4-3
J: TRBJ2-7

CDR3: ASGTGGAYEQY
V: TRBV19
J: TRBJ2-7

CDR3: ASSPRVGGGSTDTQY
V: TRBV18
J: TRBJ2-3